This T cell receptor (beta chain) was identified during a study of T-cell memory formation after mild COVID-19. Study-wide context: Largely donor-specific sequence clusters came from a couple of donors.

The length of the CDR3 is 11 residues. The ends lost 3 bases at V and 12 bases at J; junction bases unmatched: 4. Germline V gene sequence: CDR1 DFQATT, CDR2 SNEGSKA (reference sequence). Barcoded TCR alpha and TCR beta cDNA libraries with UMIs came from 5'RACE using constant-segment primers. TCRdb reprocessed the 5' RACE reads with MiXCR, giving one entry per CDR3 protein. The sample records about 140,000 distinct CDR3 sequences, about 19% being singletons. Sequenced input: PBMCs or a T cell subset sorted from them (not recorded which). This sequence originates from an adult woman who had mild COVID-19 (a few samples of this study predate the infection). Cell type and time point are not known. This rearrangement joins TRBV20-1 to TRBJ2-4; 8 positions match TRBD1. The CDR3 is CSARGDRGQYF. In DNA, the CDR3 is TGCAGTGCTAGGGGAGACAGGGGTCAGTACTTC.